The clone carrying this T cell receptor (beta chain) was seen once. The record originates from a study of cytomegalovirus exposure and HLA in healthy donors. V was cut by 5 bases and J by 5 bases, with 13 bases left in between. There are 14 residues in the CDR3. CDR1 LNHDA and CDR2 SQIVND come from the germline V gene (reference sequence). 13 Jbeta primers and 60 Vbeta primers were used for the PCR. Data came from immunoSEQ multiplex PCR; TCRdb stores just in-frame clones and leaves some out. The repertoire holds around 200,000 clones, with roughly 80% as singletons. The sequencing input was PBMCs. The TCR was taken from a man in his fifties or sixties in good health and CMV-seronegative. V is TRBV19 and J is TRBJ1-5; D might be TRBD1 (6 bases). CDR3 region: CASSSTGGHQPQHF. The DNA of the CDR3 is TGTGCCAGTAGTTCAACCGGGGGGCATCAGCCCCAGCATTTT.